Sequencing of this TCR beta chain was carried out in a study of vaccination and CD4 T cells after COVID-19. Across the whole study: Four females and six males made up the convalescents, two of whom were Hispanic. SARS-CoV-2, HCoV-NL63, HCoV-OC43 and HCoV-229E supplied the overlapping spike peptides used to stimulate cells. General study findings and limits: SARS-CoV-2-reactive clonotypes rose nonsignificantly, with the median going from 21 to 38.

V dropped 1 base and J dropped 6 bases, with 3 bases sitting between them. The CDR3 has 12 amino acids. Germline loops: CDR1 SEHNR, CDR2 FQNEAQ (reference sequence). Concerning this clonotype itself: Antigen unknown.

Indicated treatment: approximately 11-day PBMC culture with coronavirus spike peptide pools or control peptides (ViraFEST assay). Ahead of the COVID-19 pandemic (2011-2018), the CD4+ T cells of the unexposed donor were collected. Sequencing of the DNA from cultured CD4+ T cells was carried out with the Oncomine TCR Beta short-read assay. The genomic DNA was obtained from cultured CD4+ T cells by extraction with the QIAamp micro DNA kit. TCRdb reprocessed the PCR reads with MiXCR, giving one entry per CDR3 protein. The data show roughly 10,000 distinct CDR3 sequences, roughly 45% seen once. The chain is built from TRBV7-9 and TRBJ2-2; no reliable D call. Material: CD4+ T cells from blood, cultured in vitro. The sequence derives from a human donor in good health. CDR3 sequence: CASSLDAGELFF. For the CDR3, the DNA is TGTGCCAGCAGCTTAGATGCCGGGGAGCTGTTTTTT.